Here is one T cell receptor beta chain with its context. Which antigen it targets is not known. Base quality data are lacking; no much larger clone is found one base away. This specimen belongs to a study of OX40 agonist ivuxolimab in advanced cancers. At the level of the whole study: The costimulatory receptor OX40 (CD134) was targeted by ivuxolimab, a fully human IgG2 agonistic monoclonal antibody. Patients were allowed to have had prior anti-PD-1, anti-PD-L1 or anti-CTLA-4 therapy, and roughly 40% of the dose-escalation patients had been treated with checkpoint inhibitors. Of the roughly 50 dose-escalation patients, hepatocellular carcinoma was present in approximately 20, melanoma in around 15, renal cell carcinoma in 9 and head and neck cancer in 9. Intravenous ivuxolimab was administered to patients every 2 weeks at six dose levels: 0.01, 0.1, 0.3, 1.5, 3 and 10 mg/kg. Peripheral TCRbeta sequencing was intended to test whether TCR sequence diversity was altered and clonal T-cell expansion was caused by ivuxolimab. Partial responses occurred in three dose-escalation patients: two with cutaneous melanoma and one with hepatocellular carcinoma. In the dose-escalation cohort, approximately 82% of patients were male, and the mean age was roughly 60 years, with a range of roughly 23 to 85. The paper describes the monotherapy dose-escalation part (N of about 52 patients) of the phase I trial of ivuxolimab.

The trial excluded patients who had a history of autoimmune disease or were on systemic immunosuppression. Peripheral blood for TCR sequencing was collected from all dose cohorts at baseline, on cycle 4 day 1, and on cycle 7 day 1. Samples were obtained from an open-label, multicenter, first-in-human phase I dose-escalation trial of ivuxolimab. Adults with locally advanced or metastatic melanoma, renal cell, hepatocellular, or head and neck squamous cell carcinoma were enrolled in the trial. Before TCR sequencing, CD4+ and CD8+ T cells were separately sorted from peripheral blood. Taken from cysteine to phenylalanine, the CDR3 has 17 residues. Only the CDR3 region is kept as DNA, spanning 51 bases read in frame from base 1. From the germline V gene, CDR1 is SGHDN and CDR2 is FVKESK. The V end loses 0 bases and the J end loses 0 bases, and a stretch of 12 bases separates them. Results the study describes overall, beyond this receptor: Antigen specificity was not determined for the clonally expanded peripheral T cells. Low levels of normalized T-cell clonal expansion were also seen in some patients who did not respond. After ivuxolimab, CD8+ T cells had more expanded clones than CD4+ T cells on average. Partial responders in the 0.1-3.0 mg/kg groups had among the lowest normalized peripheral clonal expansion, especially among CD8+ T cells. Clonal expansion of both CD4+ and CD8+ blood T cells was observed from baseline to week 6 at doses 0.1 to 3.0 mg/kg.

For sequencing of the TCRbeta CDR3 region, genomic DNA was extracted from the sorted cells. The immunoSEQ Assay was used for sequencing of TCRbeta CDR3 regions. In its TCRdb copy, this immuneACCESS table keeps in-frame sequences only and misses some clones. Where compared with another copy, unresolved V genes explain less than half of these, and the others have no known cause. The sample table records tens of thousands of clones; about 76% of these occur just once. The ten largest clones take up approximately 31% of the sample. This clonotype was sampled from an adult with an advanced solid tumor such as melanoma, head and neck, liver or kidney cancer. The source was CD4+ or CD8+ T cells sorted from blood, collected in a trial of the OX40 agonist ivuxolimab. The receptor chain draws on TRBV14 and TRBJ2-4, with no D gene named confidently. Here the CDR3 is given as CASSQDRSRLAKNIQYF. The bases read TGTGCCAGCAGCCAAGATCGCAGCCGACTAGCCAAAAACATTCAGTACTTC.